These T cell receptor beta chains were read from a single sample in a study of cytomegalovirus exposure and HLA in healthy donors. Sequencing was performed with immunoSEQ multiplex PCR; in TCRdb, only in-frame clones are kept and a portion is missing. The sample has just under 250,000 clones, 82% seen once. Source material: PBMCs. The source is a woman aged 35 to 49 in good health and CMV-seropositive. Each CDR3 is given with its conserved first and last residue. A D gene is named only where the DNA matches it firmly. Rows may omit the clone size; those that give it use once, few, many or a size class.

v_gene	d_gene	abundance	j_gene	CDR3nt	CDR3aa
TRBV5-1	TRBD2	few	TRBJ2-3	TGCGCCAGCAGCCCGCTAGCGGGAGAGGTGGATACGCAGTATTTT	CASSPLAGEVDTQYF
TRBV5-1	.	.	TRBJ2-1	TGCGCCAGCAGCTTGGGGTATCTGGGACACCCTAACTACAATGAGCAGTTCTTC	CASSLGYLGHPNYNEQFF
TRBV27	TRBD2	.	TRBJ2-7	TGTGCCAGCAGTGGGCCTAGCGGGAGGGCCGGCGAGCAGTACTTC	CASSGPSGRAGEQYF
TRBV27	.	.	TRBJ1-3	TGTGCCAGCAGCCAGGGGAGCTCTGGAAACACCATATATTTT	CASSQGSSGNTIYF
TRBV27	TRBD1	.	TRBJ1-1	TGTGCCAGCAGTTTATTTTATATAGGGACAGGGAACACTGAAGCTTTCTTT	CASSLFYIGTGNTEAFF
TRBV29-1	TRBD1	.	TRBJ1-1	TGCAGCGTCGAACTTACAGGGGGCAACACTGAAGCTTTCTTT	CSVELTGGNTEAFF
TRBV28	TRBD1	.	TRBJ2-7	TGTGCCAGCAGTTTAATCACAGGGGGCTACGAGCAGTACTTC	CASSLITGGYEQYF
TRBV6-1	TRBD2	.	TRBJ2-7	TGTGCCAGCAGTGTCCAGCGGGGGGACTACGAGCAGTACTTC	CASSVQRGDYEQYF
TRBV7-3	.	.	TRBJ1-1	TGTGCCAGCAGCTTAGGGCAGAACACTGAAGCTTTCTTT	CASSLGQNTEAFF
TRBV11-2	.	.	TRBJ2-1	TGTGCCAGCAGCTTAGTACGCGGAGTAGGCCACAATGAGCAGTTCTTC	CASSLVRGVGHNEQFF
TRBV19	.	.	TRBJ1-1	TGTGCCAGTAGTATAACCTCCCGGGACACAGGTGAAGCTTTCTTT	CASSITSRDTGEAFF
TRBV4-3	.	.	TRBJ2-3	TGCGCCAGCAGCCAAACAACAGGGGATACGCAGTATTTT	CASSQTTGDTQYF
TRBV5-8	TRBD2	.	TRBJ2-3	TGTGCCAGCAGCTTGAAAGCGGGGAGCACAGATACGCAGTATTTT	CASSLKAGSTDTQYF
TRBV6-5	TRBD2	once	TRBJ2-1	TGTGCCAGCAGAAGGACTAGCGGCTACAATGAGCAGTTCTTC	CASRRTSGYNEQFF
TRBV7-9	TRBD1	.	TRBJ1-4	TGTGCCAGCAGCCTTGGACAGGTTTGGGAAAAACTGTTTTTT	CASSLGQVWEKLFF
TRBV7-7	TRBD1	once	TRBJ2-5	TGTGCCAGCAGCTCCGCGGGACAGGGGCAAGAGACCCAGTACTTC	CASSSAGQGQETQYF
TRBV5-6	TRBD2	.	TRBJ2-1	TGTGCCAGCAGACAACTAGCGGGGTCCCAGACTGGGCAGTTCTTC	CASRQLAGSQTGQFF
TRBV7-2	TRBD2	few	TRBJ2-1	TGTGCCAGCCAGGGAGGGCGGTACAATGAGCAGTTCTTC	CASQGGRYNEQFF
TRBV29-1	.	.	TRBJ1-5	TGCAGCGCCGGGGCGGGGGCGGACCAGCCCCAGCATTTT	CSAGAGADQPQHF
TRBV7-9	TRBD2	.	TRBJ2-3	TGTGCCAGCAGCTCGGGACTAGCGGGTGCCACAGATACGCAGTATTTT	CASSSGLAGATDTQYF
TRBV6-6	.	.	TRBJ2-3	TGTGCCAGCAGTCCCCCGAGACTAGAGGTAGATACGCAGTATTTT	CASSPPRLEVDTQYF
TRBV4-3	TRBD2	.	TRBJ2-1	TGCGCCAGCAGCCCTATCCCCCAGGGCGGGGGACACAATGAGCAGTTCTTC	CASSPIPQGGGHNEQFF
TRBV5-1	TRBD1	.	TRBJ1-2	TGCGCCAGCAGCTTACCTGGACAGGAATATGGCTACACCTTC	CASSLPGQEYGYTF
TRBV7-2	.	.	TRBJ2-3	TGTGCCAGCAGCTTAGCGGGGGGGCCCACAGATACGCAGTATTTT	CASSLAGGPTDTQYF
TRBV7-9	TRBD1	once	TRBJ2-7	TGTTCCAGCAGCTCCACAGGGGGCAAGTACTTC	CSSSSTGGKYF
TRBV5-5	.	once	TRBJ2-3	TGTGCCAGCAGCAGAACAGGGAGGGTCACAGATACGCAGTATTTT	CASSRTGRVTDTQYF
TRBV11-2	.	.	TRBJ1-3	TGTGCCAGCAGCTTTGCGGGAAACACCATATATTTT	CASSFAGNTIYF
TRBV11-2	.	.	TRBJ1-1	TGTGCCAGCAGCTTAGGGGCAGGGGCTGAAGCTTTCTTT	CASSLGAGAEAFF